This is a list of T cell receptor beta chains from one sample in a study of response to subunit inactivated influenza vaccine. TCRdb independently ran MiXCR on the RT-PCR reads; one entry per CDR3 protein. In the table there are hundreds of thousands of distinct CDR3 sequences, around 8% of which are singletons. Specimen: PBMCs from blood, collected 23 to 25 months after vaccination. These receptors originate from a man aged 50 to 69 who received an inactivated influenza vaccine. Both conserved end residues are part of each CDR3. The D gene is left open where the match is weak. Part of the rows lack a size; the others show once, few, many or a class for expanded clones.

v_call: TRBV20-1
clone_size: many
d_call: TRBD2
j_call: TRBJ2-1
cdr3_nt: TGCAGTGCTAGAGGACTAGCGGGAGGGGGAAGCTCCTACAATGAGCAGTTCTTC
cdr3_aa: CSARGLAGGGSSYNEQFF

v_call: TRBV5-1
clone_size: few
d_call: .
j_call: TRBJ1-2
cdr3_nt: TGCGCCAGCAGCTTGGCCTCGGAGTATGGCTACACCTTC
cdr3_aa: CASSLASEYGYTF

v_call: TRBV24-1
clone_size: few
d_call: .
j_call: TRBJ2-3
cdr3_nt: TGTGCCACCATGGCCTGGGGTGGGGTAGATACGCAGTATTTT
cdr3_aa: CATMAWGGVDTQYF

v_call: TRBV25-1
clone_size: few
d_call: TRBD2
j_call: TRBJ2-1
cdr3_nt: TGTGCCAGCAGTGACGGGACTAGCGACAATGAGCAGTTCTTC
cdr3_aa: CASSDGTSDNEQFF

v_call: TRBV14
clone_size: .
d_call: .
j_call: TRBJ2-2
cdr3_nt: TGTGCCAGCAGCCATGGAGGGACCGGTCTTACCGGGGAGCTGTTTTTT
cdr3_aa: CASSHGGTGLTGELFF

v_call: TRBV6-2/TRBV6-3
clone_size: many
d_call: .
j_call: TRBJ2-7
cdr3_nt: TGTGCCAGCAGATCCTTGACAGATACCTACGAGCAGTACTTC
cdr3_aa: CASRSLTDTYEQYF

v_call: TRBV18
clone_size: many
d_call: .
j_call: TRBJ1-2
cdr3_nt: TGTGCCAGCTCACATAAAGGATATGGCTACACCTTC
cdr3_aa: CASSHKGYGYTF

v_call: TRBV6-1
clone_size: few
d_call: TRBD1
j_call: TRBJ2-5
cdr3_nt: TGTGCCAGCAGACAGGACAGGGGCCAAGAGACCCAGTACTTC
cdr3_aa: CASRQDRGQETQYF

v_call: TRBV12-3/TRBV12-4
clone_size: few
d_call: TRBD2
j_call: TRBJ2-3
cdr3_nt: TGTGCCAGCACCACTTCGGAGGTAGCGGGTGGGCCGAAAGATACGCAGTATTTT
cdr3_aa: CASTTSEVAGGPKDTQYF

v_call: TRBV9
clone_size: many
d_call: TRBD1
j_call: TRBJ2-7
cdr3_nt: TGTGCCAGCAGCGTAAAGGACAGGGGGCCCTACGAGCAGTACTTC
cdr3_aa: CASSVKDRGPYEQYF

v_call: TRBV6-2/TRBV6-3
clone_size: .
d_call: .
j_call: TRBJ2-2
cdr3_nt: TGTGCCAGCAGTTACCAGGGGATTACAGGGGAGCTGTTTTTT
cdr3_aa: CASSYQGITGELFF

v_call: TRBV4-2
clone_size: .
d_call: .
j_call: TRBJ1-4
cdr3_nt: TGTGCCAGCAGCCAAGACGGGGGCAGGGGAAATGAAAAACTGTTTTTT
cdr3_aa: CASSQDGGRGNEKLFF

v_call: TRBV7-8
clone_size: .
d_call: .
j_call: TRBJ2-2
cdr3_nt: TGTGCCAGCAGCTTAGTGATACGTCAAACCGGGGAGCTGTTTTTT
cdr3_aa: CASSLVIRQTGELFF

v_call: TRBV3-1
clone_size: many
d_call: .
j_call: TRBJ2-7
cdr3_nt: TGTGCCAGCAGCGCAGGAATCTCTGGAGTATTCTACGAGCAGTACTTC
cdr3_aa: CASSAGISGVFYEQYF

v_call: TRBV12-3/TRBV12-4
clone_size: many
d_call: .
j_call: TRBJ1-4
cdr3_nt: TGTGCCAGCAGTCCAGAGATTGGAGGGGAAAAACTGTTTTTT
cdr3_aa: CASSPEIGGEKLFF

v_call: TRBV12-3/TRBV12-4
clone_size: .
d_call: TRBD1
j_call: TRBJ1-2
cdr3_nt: TGTGCCAGCAGTGTGTGGACAGGGGGGTACTATGGCTACACCTTC
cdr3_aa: CASSVWTGGYYGYTF

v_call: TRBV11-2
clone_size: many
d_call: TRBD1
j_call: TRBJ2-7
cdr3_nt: TGTGCCAGCAGGACTGGACAGGGAAGCTACGAGCAGTACTTC
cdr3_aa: CASRTGQGSYEQYF

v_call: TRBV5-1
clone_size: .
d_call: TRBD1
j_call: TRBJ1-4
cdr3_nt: TGCGCCAGCAGACTGGACAGGGGCGCAACTAATGAAAAACTGTTTTTT
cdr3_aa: CASRLDRGATNEKLFF